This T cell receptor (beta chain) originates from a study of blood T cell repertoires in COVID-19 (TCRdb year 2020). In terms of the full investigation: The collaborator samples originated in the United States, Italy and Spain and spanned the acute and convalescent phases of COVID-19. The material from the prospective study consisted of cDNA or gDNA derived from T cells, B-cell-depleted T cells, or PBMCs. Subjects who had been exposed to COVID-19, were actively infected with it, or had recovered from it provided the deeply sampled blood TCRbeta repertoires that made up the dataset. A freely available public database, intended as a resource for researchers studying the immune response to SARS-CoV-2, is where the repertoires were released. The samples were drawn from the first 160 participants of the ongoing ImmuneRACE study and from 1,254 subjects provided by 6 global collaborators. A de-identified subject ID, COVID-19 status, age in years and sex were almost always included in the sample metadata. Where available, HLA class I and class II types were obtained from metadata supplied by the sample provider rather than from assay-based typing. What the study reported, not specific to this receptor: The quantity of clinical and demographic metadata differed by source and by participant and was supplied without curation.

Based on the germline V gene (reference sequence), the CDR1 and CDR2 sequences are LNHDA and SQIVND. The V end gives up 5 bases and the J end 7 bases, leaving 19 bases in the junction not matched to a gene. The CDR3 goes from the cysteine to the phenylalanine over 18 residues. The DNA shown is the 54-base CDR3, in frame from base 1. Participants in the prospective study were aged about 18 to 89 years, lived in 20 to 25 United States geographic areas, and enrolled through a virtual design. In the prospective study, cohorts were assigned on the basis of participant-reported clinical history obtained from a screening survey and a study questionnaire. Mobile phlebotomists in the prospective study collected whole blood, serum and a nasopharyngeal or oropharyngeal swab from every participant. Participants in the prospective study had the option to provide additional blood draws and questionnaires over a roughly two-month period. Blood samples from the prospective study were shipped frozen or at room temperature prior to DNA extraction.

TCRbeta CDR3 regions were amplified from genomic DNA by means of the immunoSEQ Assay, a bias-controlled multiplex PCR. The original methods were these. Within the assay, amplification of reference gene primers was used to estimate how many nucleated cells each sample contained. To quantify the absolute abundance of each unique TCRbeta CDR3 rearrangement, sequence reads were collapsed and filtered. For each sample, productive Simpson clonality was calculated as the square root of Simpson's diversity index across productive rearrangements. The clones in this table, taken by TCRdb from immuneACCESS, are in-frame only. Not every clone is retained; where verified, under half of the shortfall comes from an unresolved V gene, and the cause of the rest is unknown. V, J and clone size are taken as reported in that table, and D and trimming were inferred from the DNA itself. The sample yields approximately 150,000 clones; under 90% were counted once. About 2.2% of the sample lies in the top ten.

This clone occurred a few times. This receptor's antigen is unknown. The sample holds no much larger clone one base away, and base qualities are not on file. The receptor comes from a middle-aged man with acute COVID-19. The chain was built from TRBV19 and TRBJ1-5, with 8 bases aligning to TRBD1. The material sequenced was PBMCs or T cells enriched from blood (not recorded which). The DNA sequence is TGTGCCAGTAGTCTCTACGGACAGGGTTGGGGGGGACTCCAGCCCCAGCATTTT. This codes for CASSLYGQGWGGLQPQHF.